This T cell receptor (beta chain) came from a study of blood T cell repertoires in COVID-19. Background on the study: Donors in the United States, Italy and Spain gave samples during acute or convalescent COVID-19. Sources were T cells, B-cell-depleted T cells, or PBMCs; the material itself was cDNA or gDNA.

The CDR3 spans 13 residues. The V end was cut by 2 bases, the J end by 11 bases, with 13 bases between. CDR1 is LNHDA, CDR2 SQIVND, per germline (reference sequence). This clone was counted only a few times. The authors' processing: Quantification of nucleated cells was approximated via reference gene primer amplification. Repertoires were generated with immunoSEQ multiplex PCR, while TCRdb's copy carries only in-frame clones and drops some. V and J calls and clone size are given by that table; D and trimming were obtained from the DNA. Of 200,000 to 250,000 clones listed, approximately 78% are singletons. Seattle's enrolled individuals joined amid active infection and were then monitored longitudinally.

The source of this sequence is a woman between 70 and 85 years old with COVID-19, enrolled during active disease. V gene TRBV19 combines with J gene TRBJ1-5; tentatively, D is TRBD1 (5 bases). Sequenced: peripheral blood. In DNA form, the CDR3 reads TGTGCCAGTAGTATAACGGGGGAGGAGGCCCAGCATTTT. This sequence encodes CASSITGEEAQHF.